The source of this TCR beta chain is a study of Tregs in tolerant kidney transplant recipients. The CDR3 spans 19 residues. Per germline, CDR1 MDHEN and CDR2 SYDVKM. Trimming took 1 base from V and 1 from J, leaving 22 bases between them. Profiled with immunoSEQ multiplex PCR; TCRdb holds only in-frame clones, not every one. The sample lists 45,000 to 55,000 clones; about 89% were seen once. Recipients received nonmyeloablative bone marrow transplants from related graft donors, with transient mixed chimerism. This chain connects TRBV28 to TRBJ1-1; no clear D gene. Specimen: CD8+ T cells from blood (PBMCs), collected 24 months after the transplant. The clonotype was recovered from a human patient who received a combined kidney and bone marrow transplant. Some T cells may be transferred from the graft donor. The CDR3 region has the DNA TGTGCCAGCAGTTTATCTTTAGTACGCCACCCGGCTAGGAACACTGAAGCTTTCTTT. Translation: CASSLSLVRHPARNTEAFF.